Detailed here is one T cell receptor (beta chain). Its antigen is currently unknown. With template switching, a universal primer site was added, and the cDNA carried unique molecular identifiers. TCRdb re-called the 5' RACE reads with MiXCR, one entry per CDR3 protein. Here the sample spans approximately 680,000 distinct CDR3 sequences, around 7.4% being singletons. The data belong to a study of identical twins. Study-wide results and caveats: The study based its conclusions on cross-sectional statistical analysis and did not follow the same donors. It was possible that invariant MAIT and iNKT cells partly confounded the zero-insertion analyses. Out-of-frame TCR alpha sharing in monozygotic twins exceeded recombination model predictions.

Another study also made use of these data, one on yellow fever vaccine responses in identical twins.

This receptor was taken from a woman aged 18-29 years in good health. Material: PBMCs.

The CDR3 reads CASSDGRTGSNQPQHF. The CDR3 bases are TGTGCCAGCAGTGATGGAAGAACAGGCAGTAATCAGCCCCAGCATTTT. This rearrangement joins TRBV2 to TRBJ1-5; tentative D call: TRBD1 (5 bases). Germline values: CDR1 SNHLY, CDR2 FYNNEI. The V end lost 3 bases, the J end lost 4 bases, and 16 bases lay between the germline ends. The CDR3 covers 16 residues. Drawing the rest from reference TRBV2 and TRBJ1-5, the complete variable domain is EPEVTQTPSHQVTQMGQEVILRCVPISNHLYFYWYRQILGQKVEFLVSFYNNEISEKSEIFDDQFSVERPDGSNFTLKIRSTKLEDSAMYFCASSDGRTGSNQPQHFGDGTRLSIL.